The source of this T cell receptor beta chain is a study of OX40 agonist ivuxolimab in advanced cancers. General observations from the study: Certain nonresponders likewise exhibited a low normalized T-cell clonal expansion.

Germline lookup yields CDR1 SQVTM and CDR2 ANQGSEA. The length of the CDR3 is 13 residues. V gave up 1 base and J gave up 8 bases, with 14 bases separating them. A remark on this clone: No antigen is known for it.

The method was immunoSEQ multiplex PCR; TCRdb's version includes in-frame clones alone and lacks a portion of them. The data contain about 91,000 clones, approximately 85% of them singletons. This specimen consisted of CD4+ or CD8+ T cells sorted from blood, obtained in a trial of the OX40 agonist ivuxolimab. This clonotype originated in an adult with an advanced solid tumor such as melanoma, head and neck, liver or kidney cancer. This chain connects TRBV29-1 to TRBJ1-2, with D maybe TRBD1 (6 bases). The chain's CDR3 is CSVEVTTGRGYTF. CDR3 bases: TGCAGCGTTGAAGTTACAACAGGGCGAGGCTACACCTTC.